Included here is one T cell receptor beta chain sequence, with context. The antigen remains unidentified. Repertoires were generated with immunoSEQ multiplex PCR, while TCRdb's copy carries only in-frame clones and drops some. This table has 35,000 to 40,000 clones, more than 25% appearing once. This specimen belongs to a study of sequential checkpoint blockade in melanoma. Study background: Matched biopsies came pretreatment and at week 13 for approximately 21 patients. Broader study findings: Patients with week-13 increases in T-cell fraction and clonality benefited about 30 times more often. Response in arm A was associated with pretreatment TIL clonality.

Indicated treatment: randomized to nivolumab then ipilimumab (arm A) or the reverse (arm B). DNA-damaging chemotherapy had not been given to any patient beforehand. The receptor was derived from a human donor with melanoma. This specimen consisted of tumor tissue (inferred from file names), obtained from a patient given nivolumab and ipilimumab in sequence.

The CDR3 nucleotides are TGTGCCAGCAGCTTAGACAGGGGGTCCTACGAGCAGTACTTC. It encodes CASSLDRGSYEQYF. The rearrangement links TRBV7-1 to TRBJ2-7; 9 bases map to TRBD1. TRBV7-1 is marked as an open reading frame, function uncertain. Trimming removed 4 bases from V and 1 base from J; junction bases left unmatched: 2. This CDR3 comprises 14 residues.